This entry lists 17 T cell receptor beta chains sequenced from one sample in a study of T cells in Graves' hyperthyroidism and ophthalmopathy. RNA transcripts were the template for amplifying TCR beta CDR3 regions. The TCR CDR3 was amplified in a first-round RT-PCR using the HTBI primer set. Each CDR3 protein is one row after TCRdb ran MiXCR on the multiplex PCR reads. Among about 360,000 distinct CDR3 sequences listed, about 13% were seen once. The material sequenced was blood. The receptors come from a woman aged 18-30 years with Graves' hyperthyroidism.

The CDR3 coding sequence is TGTGCCAGCAGCGTAGCTATGGACAGGGGTCCCGGGGAGCTGTTTTTT. As protein: CASSVAMDRGPGELFF. The chain links TRBV9 to TRBJ2-2; 9 bases agree with TRBD1. Germline assignment: CDR1 SGDLS and CDR2 YYNGEE. V dropped 0 bases and J dropped 6; count of bases not matched to a gene: 6. The CDR3 spans 16 residues.

This clonotype was counted many times. This chain joins TRBV10-3 and TRBJ2-3; 16 nucleotides align to TRBD2. The CDR3 length is 21 residues. Unmatched junction bases numbered 17, after V lost 6 bases and J lost 2 bases. The germline gives CDR1 ENHRY, CDR2 SYGVKD. The CDR3 DNA reads TGTGCCATCAGCCCTTTTCCGGGACTAGCGGGGGGGATTGCGGACACAGATACGCAGTATTTT. It is translated as CAISPFPGLAGGIADTDTQYF.

A few counts support this clonotype. This chain links TRBV29-1 with TRBJ1-4; tentatively, D is TRBD1 (5 bases). The CDR3 loop spans 14 amino acids. Germline CDR1 reads SQVTM; CDR2 reads ANQGSEA. CDR3 coding DNA: TGCAACGTGGGCTCAAAAGGGACTGATGAAAAACTGTTTTTT. The encoded protein is CNVGSKGTDEKLFF.

This clonotype has a count of ten or more. This sequence joins TRBV9 and TRBJ2-7; 9 nucleotides agree with TRBD2. Per germline, CDR1 SGDLS and CDR2 YYNGEE. The ends lost 5 bases at V and 2 bases at J; junction bases unmatched: 5. This CDR3 contains 14 residues. CDR3 sequence: CASSVSGGTYEQYF. The CDR3 coding sequence is TGTGCCAGCAGTGTCAGCGGGGGGACCTACGAGCAGTACTTC.

This clonotype turned up a few times. The rearrangement links TRBV19 to TRBJ1-1; possible D gene TRBD1, 5 bases. In germline, CDR1 is LNHDA, CDR2 SQIVND (reference sequence). The CDR3 length is 13 residues. Deletions cut 7 bases from V and 3 bases from J, with 12 bases between. In nucleotides, the CDR3 is TGTGCCAGTAAAAGGGGCTGGGACACTGAAGCTTTCTTT. Translating gives CASKRGWDTEAFF.

This clonotype was counted a single time. V is TRBV7-3 and J is TRBJ2-5; TRBD2 matches at 9 bases. The CDR3 extends over 14 amino acids. With V trimmed by 2 bases and J by 4 bases, 2 bases remained unmatched. Germline V lookup: CDR1 SGHTA, CDR2 FQGTGA. The DNA for the CDR3 is TGTGCCAGCAGCTTAGCGGGGGGGCCAGAGACCCAGTACTTC. Translated: CASSLAGGPETQYF.

This clonotype showed up many times. The chain uses TRBV27 and TRBJ2-7; D unresolved. V was cut by 5 bases and J by 0 bases, with 5 bases left in between. The CDR3 covers 12 residues. CDR1 is MNHEY and CDR2 is SMNVEV in the germline V gene (reference sequence). This CDR3 is CASSPPSYEQYF. CDR3 nucleotide sequence: TGTGCCAGCAGTCCCCCCTCCTACGAGCAGTACTTC.

This clonotype showed up just a few times. The V call is TRBV5-1, the J call TRBJ1-1, with D perhaps TRBD1 (5 bases). The CDR3 extends over 15 amino acids. In germline, CDR1 is SGHRS, CDR2 YFSETQ. Trimming removed 1 base at V and 3 bases at J, with 13 bases between. The DNA for the CDR3 is TGCGCCAGCAGCTTGCTGGCAGGGTTGGACACTGAAGCTTTCTTT. The encoded protein is CASSLLAGLDTEAFF.

This clonotype was detected many times. The V gene is TRBV20-1, the J gene TRBJ2-5; 7 bases match TRBD2. This CDR3 contains 14 residues. With 0 bases clipped from V and 8 bases from J, the junction kept 9 bases outside the gene matches. CDR1 and CDR2 (germline): DFQATT, SNEGSKA (reference sequence). The CDR3 bases are TGCAGTGCTAGAGACTCCGGACTAGGCCTTACCCAGTACTTC. Translated, it gives CSARDSGLGLTQYF.

This clonotype was recorded many times. V and J are TRBV2 and TRBJ1-2, with D possibly matching TRBD1 (6 bases). CDR3 length: 14 amino acids. Germline V gives CDR1 SNHLY, CDR2 FYNNEI. The V and J ends lost 5 bases and 4 bases respectively, with 14 bases between them. The CDR3 sequence is CASSLRTDLYGYTF. The CDR3 DNA sequence: TGTGCCAGCAGTCTTCGGACAGACCTCTATGGCTACACCTTC. The whole variable domain, filled in from reference TRBV2 and TRBJ1-2, reads EPEVTQTPSHQVTQMGQEVILRCVPISNHLYFYWYRQILGQKVEFLVSFYNNEISEKSEIFDDQFSVERPDGSNFTLKIRSTKLEDSAMYFCASSLRTDLYGYTFGSGTRLTVV.

In its sample, this clonotype was seen a few times. J is TRBJ1-5 and V is TRBV6-1; D is ambiguous. The V gene lost 2 bases and the J gene lost 4 bases, with 0 bases spanning the gap. Looked up from germline, CDR1 is MNHNS and CDR2 is SASEGT. The CDR3 loop spans 11 amino acids. The CDR3 DNA follows: TGTGCCAGCAGTGAAAATCAGCCCCAGCATTTT. Residues: CASSENQPQHF.

This clonotype was seen many times. The V gene is TRBV7-9, the J gene TRBJ2-3; D remains ambiguous. V was clipped by 1 base and J by 7 bases, with 6 bases between them. The CDR3 spans 12 residues. The germline V gene encodes CDR1 SEHNR and CDR2 FQNEAQ (reference sequence). The CDR3 bases are TGTGCCAGCAGCTTAGAAGGTCATACGCAGTATTTT. Translation: CASSLEGHTQYF.

This clonotype occurred many times. The chain combines TRBV11-2 with TRBJ2-2; D gene unclear. The germline gives CDR1 SGHAT, CDR2 FQNNGV. The CDR3 sequence is 11 residues long. Between the trimmed V and J ends, which lost 4 bases and 6 bases, there was a span of 3 bases. The CDR3 spells CASSWSGELFF. CDR3 bases: TGTGCCAGCAGCTGGTCCGGGGAGCTGTTTTTT.

The chain is built from TRBV6-1 and TRBJ2-1; the match to TRBD2 covers 9 bases. The V and J ends lost 1 base and 0 bases, in that order; junction bases with no gene match: 1. Germline V gives CDR1 MNHNS, CDR2 SASEGT. This CDR3 has 16 residues. As DNA, the CDR3 is TGTGCCAGCAGTGAAGGCGGGGGGGGCTCCTACAATGAGCAGTTCTTC. It codes for CASSEGGGGSYNEQFF.

This clonotype was observed many times. This rearrangement joins TRBV4-1 to TRBJ1-6; unclear D gene. The CDR3 has 20 amino acids. Per germline, CDR1 MGHRA and CDR2 YSYEKL. V gave up 4 bases and J gave up 12 bases, with 34 bases separating them. The CDR3 coding sequence is TGCGCCAGCAGCCCAGAATTACTTGTAAGGGTCACCCGAACCCCGGGACCCCTCCACTTT. It codes for CASSPELLVRVTRTPGPLHF.

This sequence joins TRBV19 and TRBJ1-5; the match to TRBD1 covers 8 bases. Germline V lookup: CDR1 LNHDA, CDR2 SQIVND (reference sequence). V lost 8 bases, J lost 7 bases, and 7 bases stayed unmatched. The CDR3 spans 13 residues. The CDR3 DNA reads TGTGCCAGTCGCGTGGACAGGGACCAGCCCCAGCATTTT. Translated, it gives CASRVDRDQPQHF. The whole variable domain, filled in from reference TRBV19 and TRBJ1-5, reads DGGITQSPKYLFRKEGQNVTLSCEQNLNHDAMYWYRQDPGQGLRLIYYSQIVNDFQKGDIAEGYSVSREKKESFPLTVTSAQKNPTAFYLCASRVDRDQPQHFGDGTRLSIL.

This clonotype was seen at least ten times. The chain carries TRBV20-1 and TRBJ1-2, with D unresolved. The CDR3 length is 13 residues. Trimming removed 3 bases from V and 2 bases from J, with 10 bases in between. Germline assignment: CDR1 DFQATT and CDR2 SNEGSKA (reference sequence). The chain's CDR3 is CSASLRGNYGYTF. DNA for the CDR3: TGCAGTGCTAGTTTGCGAGGAAACTATGGCTACACCTTC.